This T cell receptor beta chain derives from a study of cytomegalovirus exposure and HLA in healthy donors. Background on the study: Of the donors genotyped, approximately 400 in all, 75% to 85% fell in the Caucasian-associated ancestry cluster.

The study sampled nominally healthy donors, though unrecorded immune exposures were likely. Per the germline V gene, CDR1 is SGHNT and CDR2 is YYREEE (reference sequence). The CDR3 runs 11 residues. Deletions cut 2 bases from V and 8 bases from J, with 5 bases between. Study outcomes and limitations: According to reports, the classifier identified cytomegalovirus status with high specificity and sensitivity. HLA allele associations emerged for fewer than 20,000 TCR beta sequences in a later analysis, at 0.05 false discovery rate.

This clone came up a few times. As yet, its antigen is unknown. 13 Jbeta primers and 60 Vbeta primers were used for the PCR. TCRdb's table, derived via immunoSEQ multiplex PCR, lists solely in-frame clones and lacks some. This sample has over 130,000 clones, with 76% found just once. Sample: PBMCs. V is TRBV5-4 and J is TRBJ1-3; D gene unclear. The receptor was isolated from a man aged 35 to 55 in good health and CMV-seronegative. The DNA of the CDR3 is TGTGCCAGCAGCTTTCGGGACACCATATATTTT. This encodes CASSFRDTIYF.